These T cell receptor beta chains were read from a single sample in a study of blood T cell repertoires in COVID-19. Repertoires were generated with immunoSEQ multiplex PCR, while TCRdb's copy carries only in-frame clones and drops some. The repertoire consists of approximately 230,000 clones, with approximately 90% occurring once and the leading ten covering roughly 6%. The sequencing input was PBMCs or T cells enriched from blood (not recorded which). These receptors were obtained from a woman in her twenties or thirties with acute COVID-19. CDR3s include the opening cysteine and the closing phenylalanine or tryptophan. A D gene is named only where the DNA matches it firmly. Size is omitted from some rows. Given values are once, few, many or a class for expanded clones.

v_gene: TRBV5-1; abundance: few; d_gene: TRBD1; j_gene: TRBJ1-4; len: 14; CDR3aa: CASSTGTGNLKLFF; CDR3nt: TGCGCCAGCAGCACCGGGACAGGGAATCTGAAACTGTTTTTT
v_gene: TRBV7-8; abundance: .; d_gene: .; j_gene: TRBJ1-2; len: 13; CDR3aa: CASMGDRRIGYTF; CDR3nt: TGTGCCAGCATGGGCGACAGGAGGATCGGCTACACCTTC
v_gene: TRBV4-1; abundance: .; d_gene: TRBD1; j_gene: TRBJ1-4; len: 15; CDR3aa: CASSQVGTGGEKLFF; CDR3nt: TGCGCCAGCAGCCAAGTCGGGACAGGGGGTGAAAAACTGTTTTTT
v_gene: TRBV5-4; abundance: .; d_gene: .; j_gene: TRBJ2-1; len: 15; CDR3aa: CASSAGTSSYNEQFF; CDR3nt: TGTGCCAGCAGCGCAGGCACCAGCTCCTACAATGAGCAGTTCTTC
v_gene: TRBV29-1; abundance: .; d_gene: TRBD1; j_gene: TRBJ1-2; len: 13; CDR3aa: CSAWTGGFDGYTF; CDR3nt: TGCAGCGCATGGACAGGGGGCTTCGATGGCTACACCTTC
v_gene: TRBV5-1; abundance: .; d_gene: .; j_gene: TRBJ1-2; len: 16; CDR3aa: CASSLATHRDDYGYTF; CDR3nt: TGCGCCAGCAGCTTGGCTACCCACAGGGACGACTATGGCTACACCTTC
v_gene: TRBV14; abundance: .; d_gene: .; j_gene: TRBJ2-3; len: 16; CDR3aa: CASSQRLGFGTDTQYF; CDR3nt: TGTGCCAGCAGCCAAAGATTGGGCTTTGGCACAGATACGCAGTATTTT
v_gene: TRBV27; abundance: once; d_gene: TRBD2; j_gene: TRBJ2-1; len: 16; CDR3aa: CASNPRNSGIYNEQFF; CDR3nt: TGTGCCAGCAACCCGAGGAATAGCGGGATCTACAATGAGCAGTTCTTC
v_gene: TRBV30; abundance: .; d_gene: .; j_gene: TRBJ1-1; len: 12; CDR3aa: CAWARKNTEAFF; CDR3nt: TGTGCCTGGGCGAGGAAGAACACTGAAGCTTTCTTT
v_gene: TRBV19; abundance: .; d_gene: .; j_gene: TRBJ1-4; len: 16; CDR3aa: CASSITRQTTNEKLFF; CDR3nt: TGTGCCAGTAGTATAACCCGACAGACAACTAATGAAAAACTGTTTTTT
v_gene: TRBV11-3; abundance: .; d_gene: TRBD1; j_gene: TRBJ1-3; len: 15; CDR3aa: CASSPGQGPGNTIYF; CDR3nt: TGTGCCAGCAGCCCCGGACAGGGCCCTGGAAACACCATATATTTT
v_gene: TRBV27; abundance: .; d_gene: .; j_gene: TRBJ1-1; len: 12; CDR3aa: CASSLKGSEAFF; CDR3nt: TGTGCCAGCAGTTTGAAAGGGAGTGAAGCTTTCTTT
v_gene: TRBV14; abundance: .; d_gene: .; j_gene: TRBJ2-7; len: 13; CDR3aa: CASSQDLQAWKYF; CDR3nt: TGTGCCAGCAGCCAAGATCTCCAGGCCTGGAAGTACTTC
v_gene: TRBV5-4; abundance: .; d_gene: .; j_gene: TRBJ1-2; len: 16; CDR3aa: CASSQQRTQGNYGYTF; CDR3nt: TGTGCCAGCAGCCAGCAGCGGACACAGGGCAACTATGGCTACACCTTC
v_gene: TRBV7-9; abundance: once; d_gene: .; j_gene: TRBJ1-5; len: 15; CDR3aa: CASSLASSGNQPQHF; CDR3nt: TGTGCCAGCAGCTTAGCTTCCTCGGGCAATCAGCCCCAGCATTTT
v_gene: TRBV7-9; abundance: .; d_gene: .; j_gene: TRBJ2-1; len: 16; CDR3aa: CASSPPGGSSYNEQFF; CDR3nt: TGTGCCAGCAGCCCCCCAGGGGGGAGCTCCTACAATGAGCAGTTCTTC
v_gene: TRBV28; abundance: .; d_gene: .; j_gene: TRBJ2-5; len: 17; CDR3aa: CASSPSPRTGVRETQYF; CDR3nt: TGTGCCAGCAGTCCCTCCCCCCGCACGGGAGTCCGGGAGACCCAGTACTTC
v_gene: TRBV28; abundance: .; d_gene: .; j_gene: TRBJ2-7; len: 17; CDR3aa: CASSLVGGPVSSYEQYF; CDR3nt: TGTGCCAGCAGCTTAGTAGGCGGGCCCGTTTCTTCCTACGAGCAGTACTTC
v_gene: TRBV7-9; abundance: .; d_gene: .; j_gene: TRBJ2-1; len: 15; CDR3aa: CASSLAGLSYNEQFF; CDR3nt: TGTGCCAGCAGCTTAGCGGGACTTTCCTACAATGAGCAGTTCTTC
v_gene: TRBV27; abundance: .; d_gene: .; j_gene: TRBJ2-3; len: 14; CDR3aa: CASRGRLGTDTQYF; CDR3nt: TGTGCCAGCAGGGGGCGATTGGGCACAGATACGCAGTATTTT
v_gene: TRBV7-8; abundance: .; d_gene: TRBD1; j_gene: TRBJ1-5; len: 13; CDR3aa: CASSVSQGDIQHF; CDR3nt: TGTGCCAGCAGCGTTTCACAGGGGGATATCCAGCATTTT
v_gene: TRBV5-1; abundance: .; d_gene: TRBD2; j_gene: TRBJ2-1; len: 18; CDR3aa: CASSLIPRLADSYNEQFF; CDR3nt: TGCGCCAGCAGCTTGATACCCCGACTAGCGGACTCCTACAATGAGCAGTTCTTC
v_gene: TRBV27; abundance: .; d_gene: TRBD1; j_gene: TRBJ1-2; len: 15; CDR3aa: CASSKLGTGNYGYTF; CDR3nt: TGTGCCAGCAGTAAACTAGGGACAGGGAACTATGGCTACACCTTC
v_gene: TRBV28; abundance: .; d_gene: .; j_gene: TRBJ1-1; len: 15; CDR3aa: CASSPMDRLNTEAFF; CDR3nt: TGTGCCAGCAGCCCTATGGACAGACTGAACACTGAAGCTTTCTTT
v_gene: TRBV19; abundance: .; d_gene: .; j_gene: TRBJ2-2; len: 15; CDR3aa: CASSISPTNTGELFF; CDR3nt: TGTGCCAGTAGTATAAGCCCGACGAACACCGGGGAGCTGTTTTTT
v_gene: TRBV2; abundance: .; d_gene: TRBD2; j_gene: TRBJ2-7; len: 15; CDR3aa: CASSEAGGRAHEQYF; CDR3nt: TGTGCCAGCAGTGAAGCGGGGGGGAGGGCCCACGAGCAGTACTTC
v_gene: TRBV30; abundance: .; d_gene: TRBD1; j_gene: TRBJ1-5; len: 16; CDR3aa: CAWSVGTGVLRQPQHF; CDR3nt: TGTGCCTGGAGTGTGGGTACAGGGGTCCTCCGACAGCCCCAGCATTTT
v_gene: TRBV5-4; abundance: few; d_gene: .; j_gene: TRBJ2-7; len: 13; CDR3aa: CASSSSVRDEQYF; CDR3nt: TGTGCCAGCAGCTCTAGTGTCAGGGACGAGCAGTACTTC
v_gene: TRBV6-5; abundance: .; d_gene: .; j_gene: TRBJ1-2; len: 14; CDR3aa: CASSDQGPDYGYTF; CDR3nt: TGTGCCTCCTCAGATCAGGGGCCGGACTATGGCTACACCTTC
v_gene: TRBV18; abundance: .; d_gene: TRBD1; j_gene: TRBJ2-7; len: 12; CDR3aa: CASSRDRAEQYF; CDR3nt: TGTGCCAGCTCACGTGACAGGGCCGAGCAGTACTTC
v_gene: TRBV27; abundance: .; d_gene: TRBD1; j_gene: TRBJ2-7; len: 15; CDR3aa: CASSSLGGQGYEQYF; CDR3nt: TGTGCCAGCAGTTCCCTCGGGGGACAGGGCTACGAGCAGTACTTC
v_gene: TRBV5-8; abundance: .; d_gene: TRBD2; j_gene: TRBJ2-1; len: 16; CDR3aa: CASSQLTSVGSNEQFF; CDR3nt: TGTGCCAGCAGCCAACTAACTAGCGTCGGTTCCAATGAGCAGTTCTTC
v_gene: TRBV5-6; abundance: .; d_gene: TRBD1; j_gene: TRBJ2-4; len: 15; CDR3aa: CASSLAGTGIYIQYF; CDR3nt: TGTGCCAGCAGCTTGGCGGGGACAGGGATTTACATTCAGTACTTC
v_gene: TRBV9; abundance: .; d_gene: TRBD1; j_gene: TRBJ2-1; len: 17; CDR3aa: CASSVEAGRGTYNEQFF; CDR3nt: TGTGCCAGCAGCGTAGAGGCTGGCAGGGGGACATACAATGAGCAGTTCTTC
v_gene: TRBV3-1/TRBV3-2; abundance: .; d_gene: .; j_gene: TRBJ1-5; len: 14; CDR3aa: CASSQLGGGQPQHF; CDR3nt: TGTGCCAGCAGCCAACTCGGCGGGGGCCAGCCCCAGCATTTT
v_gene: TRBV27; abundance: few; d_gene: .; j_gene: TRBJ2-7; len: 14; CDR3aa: CASSLRRDSYEQYF; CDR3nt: TGTGCCAGCAGTTTAAGACGGGACTCCTACGAGCAGTACTTC
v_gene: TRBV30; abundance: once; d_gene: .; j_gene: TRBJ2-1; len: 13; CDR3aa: CAWKLGSYNEQFF; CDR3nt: TGTGCCTGGAAGCTTGGCTCCTACAATGAGCAGTTCTTC
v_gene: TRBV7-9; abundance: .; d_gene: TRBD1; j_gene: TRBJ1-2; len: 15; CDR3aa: CASSLVPPGGDGYTF; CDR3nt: TGTGCCAGCAGCTTAGTTCCCCCAGGGGGTGATGGCTACACCTTC
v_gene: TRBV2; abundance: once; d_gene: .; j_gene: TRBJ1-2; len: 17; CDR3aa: CASSEFGIVRTNYGYTF; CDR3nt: TGTGCCAGCAGTGAATTTGGTATTGTCAGGACTAACTATGGCTACACCTTC
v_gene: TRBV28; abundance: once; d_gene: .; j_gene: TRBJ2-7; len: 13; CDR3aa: CASSLKLPYEQYF; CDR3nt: TGTGCCAGCAGTCTGAAACTTCCCTACGAGCAGTACTTC
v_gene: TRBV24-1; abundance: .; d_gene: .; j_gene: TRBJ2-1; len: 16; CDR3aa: CATSDPGANSYNEQFF; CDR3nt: TGTGCCACCAGTGATCCAGGGGCCAACTCCTACAATGAGCAGTTCTTC
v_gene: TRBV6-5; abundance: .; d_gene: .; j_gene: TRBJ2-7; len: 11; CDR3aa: CASTRGGEQYF; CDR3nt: TGTGCCAGCACCCGTGGAGGGGAGCAGTACTTC
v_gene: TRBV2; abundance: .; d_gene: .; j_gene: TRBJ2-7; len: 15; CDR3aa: CASSETLLSSYEQYF; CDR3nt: TGTGCCAGCAGTGAAACTCTCCTGAGCTCCTACGAGCAGTACTTC